The 22 T cell receptor beta chains below were found in one sample sequenced in a study of control samples from healthy donors and cancer patients. The table came from immunoSEQ multiplex PCR; TCRdb's copy has only in-frame clones and leaves some out. The sample lists 70,000 to 100,000 clones; approximately 90% were seen once. Material: PBMCs. The receptors stem from an older woman with head and neck cancer.

The rearrangement joins TRBV19 to TRBJ2-3; D is possibly TRBD2 (6 bases). Germline-derived CDR1 and CDR2 are LNHDA and SQIVND (reference sequence). CDR3 size: 15 residues. Trimming took 3 bases from V and 3 from J, leaving 13 bases between them. Written as DNA, the CDR3 is TGTGCCAGTAGTATCCCAACGGGAGAGACAGATACGCAGTATTTT. This gives the protein CASSIPTGETDTQYF.

This chain uses TRBV6-6 with TRBJ1-1; tentative D call: TRBD1 (5 bases). Germline V lookup: CDR1 MNHNY, CDR2 SVGAGI (reference sequence). Trimming shortened V by 4 bases and J by 5 bases, and 20 bases separated the two germline ends. This CDR3 region has 16 residues. The chain's CDR3 is CASSWDGELLSTEAFF. DNA for the CDR3: TGTGCCAGCAGTTGGGACGGCGAGCTTCTGAGTACTGAAGCTTTCTTT.

The V call is TRBV2, the J call TRBJ2-1; 7 positions match TRBD2. The CDR3 runs 12 residues. Per the germline V gene, CDR1 is SNHLY and CDR2 is FYNNEI. V shed 10 bases and J 9 bases; nucleotides not matched to a gene: 9. CDR3 in amino acids: CATKGEGVEQFF. For the CDR3, the DNA is TGTGCCACAAAAGGGGAGGGAGTTGAGCAGTTCTTC.

This clone came up a few times. The V call is TRBV5-1, the J call TRBJ1-3, with TRBD1 identical over 7 bases. After removal of 0 bases from V and 0 bases from J, the junction contained 12 bases not matched to a gene. Germline V gene data show CDR1 as SGHRS and CDR2 as YFSETQ. The CDR3 covers 19 residues. DNA of the CDR3: TGCGCCAGCAGCTTGGGATCCGGGACAGCGCTAAACTCTGGAAACACCATATATTTT. Translated, it gives CASSLGSGTALNSGNTIYF.

The CDR3 DNA reads as TGTGCCAGCAGTGAAGCGCCGGGAGGGCCGCGCACAGATACGCAGTATTTT. Its translation is CASSEAPGGPRTDTQYF. The chain has TRBV2 and TRBJ2-3; 8 positions agree with TRBD2. Germline V lookup: CDR1 SNHLY, CDR2 FYNNEI. The length of the CDR3 is 17 residues. The junction had 6 bases not matched to a gene; V was cut back by 0 bases and J by 1 base.

V is TRBV6-1 and J is TRBJ2-1; 7 bases are shared with TRBD2. J was trimmed by 6 bases and V by 1 base; bases with no gene match: 3. Germline-derived CDR1 and CDR2 are MNHNS and SASEGT. The CDR3 sequence is 14 residues long. Here the CDR3 reads CASSEGGGTNEQFF. CDR3 sequence (DNA): TGTGCCAGCAGTGAAGGGGGAGGGACCAATGAGCAGTTCTTC.

The V gene is TRBV6-5, the J gene TRBJ2-7, with D possibly TRBD1 on 6 matching bases. Trimming stripped 2 bases from V and 2 bases from J, with 13 bases between. This CDR3 comprises 15 residues. Germline V gene lookup returns CDR1 MNHEY and CDR2 SVGAGI. CDR3 amino acids: CASSYSGQGTYEQYF. The CDR3, as DNA: TGTGCCAGCAGTTACAGTGGTCAGGGGACCTACGAGCAGTACTTC.

The J gene is TRBJ2-4, the V gene TRBV6-6, with TRBD1 identical over 7 bases. The V segment lost 6 bases and the J segment 15 bases; nucleotides outside the gene matches: 11. Looked up from germline, CDR1 is MNHNY and CDR2 is SVGAGI (reference sequence). CDR3 length: 12 amino acids. Here the CDR3 DNA reads TGTGCCAGCAGAGATACAGGGGCTCGGTTGTACTTC. It codes for CASRDTGARLYF.

The V and J genes are TRBV7-8 and TRBJ1-5; D uncertain. The V end was cut by 5 bases, the J end by 1 base, with 9 bases between. Germline V gene sequence: CDR1 SGHVS, CDR2 FQNEAQ. This CDR3 contains 14 residues. CDR3 DNA: TGTGCCAGCAGCCCCAGTCAAAGCAATCAGCCCCAGCATTTT. This sequence encodes CASSPSQSNQPQHF.

V is TRBV19 and J is TRBJ1-5; TRBD1 matches at 8 bases. Per the germline V gene, CDR1 is LNHDA and CDR2 is SQIVND (reference sequence). V lost 7 bases, J lost 4 bases, and 6 bases stayed unmatched. The CDR3 sequence is 14 residues long. For the CDR3, the DNA is TGTGCCAGTAAAGCGACAGGGGTTAATCAGCCCCAGCATTTT. As protein: CASKATGVNQPQHF.

The chain links TRBV10-1 to TRBJ2-7; D perhaps matches TRBD2 (6 bases). Germline V CDR1 and CDR2: WNHNN, SYGVQD (reference sequence). The CDR3 covers 13 residues. V gave up 11 bases and J gave up 4 bases, with 18 bases separating them. In DNA form, the CDR3 reads TGCGCCCCCAGACCCGGGCTAGCGTACGAGCAGTACTTC. It is translated as CAPRPGLAYEQYF.

V gene TRBV4-1 combines with J gene TRBJ2-1; TRBD2 is a possible D gene (6 bases). The CDR3 length is 16 residues. V lost 0 bases and J 3 bases, leaving 12 bases between the germline ends. Looked up from germline, CDR1 is MGHRA and CDR2 is YSYEKL. CDR3 nucleotide sequence: TGCGCCAGCAGCCAAGATTGGGCGGGAATCTACAATGAGCAGTTCTTC. This sequence encodes CASSQDWAGIYNEQFF.

The chain joins TRBV7-2 to TRBJ2-2; no clear D. The CDR3 covers 13 residues. Trimming cost V 3 bases and J 6 bases, with 8 bases left between them. Per the germline V gene, CDR1 is SGHTA and CDR2 is FQGNSA. In DNA form, the CDR3 reads TGTGCCAGCAGCTTTGAAAGGTCCGGGGAGCTGTTTTTT. Encoded protein: CASSFERSGELFF.

This chain links TRBV27 with TRBJ2-7; D call uncertain. Per the germline V gene, CDR1 is MNHEY and CDR2 is SMNVEV (reference sequence). CDR3 length: 12 amino acids. Trimming pared 3 bases from V and 9 bases from J, leaving 12 bases between. DNA for the CDR3: TGTGCCAGCAGTTTTCCTAATTCCTTGCAGTACTTC. Protein product: CASSFPNSLQYF.

CDR3 protein: CASSLSHNSYNQPQHF. In DNA, the CDR3 is TGTGCCAGCAGTTTATCGCATAACAGTTACAATCAGCCCCAGCATTTT. V usage is TRBV27 and J usage is TRBJ1-5; D gene ambiguous. CDR3 length: 16 residues. Trimming removed 0 bases from V and 3 bases from J, with 12 bases in between. Germline loops: CDR1 MNHEY, CDR2 SMNVEV (reference sequence).

In DNA form, the CDR3 reads TGTGCCAGGCTAGGACAGTATTTCTTTTATGAGCAGTTCTTC. Its protein product is CARLGQYFFYEQFF. The chain links TRBV6-4 to TRBJ2-1; a weak D match, TRBD1 (6 bases). With 9 bases removed from V and 8 bases from J, the gap between germline ends came to 20 bases. The CDR3 spans 14 residues. CDR1 and CDR2 (germline): MRHNA, SNTAGT.

The chain recombines TRBV7-9 with TRBJ2-2; D unresolved. Trimming stripped 5 bases from V and 1 base from J, with 11 bases between. The germline V gene has CDR1 SEHNR and CDR2 FQNEAQ (reference sequence). The CDR3 contains 15 residues. The CDR3 nucleotides are TGTGCCAGCAGCCTCGACTTTGGGAACACCGGGGAGCTGTTTTTT. It translates to CASSLDFGNTGELFF.

This chain connects TRBV5-1 to TRBJ1-2, with 11 bases lining up with TRBD1. This CDR3 region has 18 residues. V lost 0 bases, J lost 4 bases, and 11 bases stayed unmatched. The germline V gene has CDR1 SGHRS and CDR2 YFSETQ. DNA for the CDR3: TGCGCCAGCAGCTTGGGCGGGACAGGGGGAATTGTCAGCTATGGCTACACCTTC. Translation gives CASSLGGTGGIVSYGYTF.

This clone was detected only once. In DNA form, the CDR3 reads TGTGCCAGCAGTGGGAAAACAGGGCTCCTAAACGAGCAGTACTTC. This sequence encodes CASSGKTGLLNEQYF. The chain is built from TRBV25-1 and TRBJ2-7, with D perhaps TRBD1 (6 bases). There are 15 residues in the CDR3. Germline V gene lookup returns CDR1 MGHDK and CDR2 SYGVNS. Trimming removed 4 bases at V and 5 bases at J, with 18 bases between.

V and J are TRBV5-1 and TRBJ1-1; D call uncertain. Germline V gene sequence: CDR1 SGHRS, CDR2 YFSETQ. There are 13 residues in the CDR3. The V end was cut by 4 bases, the J end by 2 bases, with 9 bases between. The CDR3 is CASSVGANTEAFF. Written as DNA, the CDR3 is TGCGCCAGCAGCGTTGGAGCTAACACTGAAGCTTTCTTT.

The J gene is TRBJ2-5, the V gene TRBV29-1, with D possibly matching TRBD2 (6 bases). V was pared by 4 bases and J by 5 bases, with 11 bases between. The CDR3 has 12 amino acids. Germline V gene sequence: CDR1 SQVTM, CDR2 ANQGSEA. The CDR3 DNA reads TGCAGCGTTGTGGGGGGTACGGAGACCCAGTACTTC. Residues: CSVVGGTETQYF.

This chain uses TRBV28 with TRBJ1-5, with TRBD1 matching over 9 bases. The CDR3 has 14 amino acids. V lost 6 bases, J lost 7 bases, and 7 bases stayed unmatched. Germline CDR1 and CDR2: MDHEN and SYDVKM. CDR3: CASSLPGQGQPQHF. CDR3 nucleotides: TGTGCCAGCAGCTTACCGGGACAGGGCCAGCCCCAGCATTTT.